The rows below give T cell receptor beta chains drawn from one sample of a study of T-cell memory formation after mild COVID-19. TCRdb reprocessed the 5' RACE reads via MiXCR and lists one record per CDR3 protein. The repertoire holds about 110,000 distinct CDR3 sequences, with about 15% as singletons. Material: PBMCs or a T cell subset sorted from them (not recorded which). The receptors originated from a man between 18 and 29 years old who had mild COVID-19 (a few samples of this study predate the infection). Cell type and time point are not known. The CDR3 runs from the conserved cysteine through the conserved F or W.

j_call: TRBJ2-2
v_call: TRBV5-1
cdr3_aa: CASSPLGTGELFF

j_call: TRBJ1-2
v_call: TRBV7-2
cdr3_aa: CASSLAGEYGYTF

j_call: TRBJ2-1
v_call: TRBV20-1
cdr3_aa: CSAPGTASYNEQFF

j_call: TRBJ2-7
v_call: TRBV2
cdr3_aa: CASSDRVDEQYF

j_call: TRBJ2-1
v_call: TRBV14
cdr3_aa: CASSLNSGMFYNEQFF

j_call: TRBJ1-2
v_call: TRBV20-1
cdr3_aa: CSARWLYGYTF

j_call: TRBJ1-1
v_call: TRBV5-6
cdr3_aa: CASSSRPTAPNTEAFF

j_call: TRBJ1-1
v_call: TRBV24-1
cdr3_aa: CATSDLTNLRQEQTEAFF

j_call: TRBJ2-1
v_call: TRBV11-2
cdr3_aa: CASSLDPRGRYNEQFF

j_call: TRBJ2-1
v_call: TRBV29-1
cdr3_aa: CSVRPYNEQFF

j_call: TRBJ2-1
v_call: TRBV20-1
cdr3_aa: CSARYNEQFF

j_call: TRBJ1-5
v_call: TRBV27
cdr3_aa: CASRSILSGQPQHF

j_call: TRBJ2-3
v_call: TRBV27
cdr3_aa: CASSSLTQYF

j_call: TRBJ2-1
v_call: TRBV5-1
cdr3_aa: CASSPGQGEYNEQFF

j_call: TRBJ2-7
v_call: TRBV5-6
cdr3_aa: CASSPGPSATYEQYF

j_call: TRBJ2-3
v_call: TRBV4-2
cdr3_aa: CASSLSGGYTDTQYF

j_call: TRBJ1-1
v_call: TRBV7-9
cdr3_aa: CASSLDGPEAFF

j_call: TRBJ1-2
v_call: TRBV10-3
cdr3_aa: CAISDPRVGGVYGYTF

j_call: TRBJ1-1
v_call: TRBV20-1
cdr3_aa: CSAREFAGGVAFF

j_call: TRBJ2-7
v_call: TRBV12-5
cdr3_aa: CASGFPGGVQGAYEQYF

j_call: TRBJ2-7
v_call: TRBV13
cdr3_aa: CASSRGGNEQYF

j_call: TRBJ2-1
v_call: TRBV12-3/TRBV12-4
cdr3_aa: CASSGTDYEQFF

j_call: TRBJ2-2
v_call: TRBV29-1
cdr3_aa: CSVHRVGELFF

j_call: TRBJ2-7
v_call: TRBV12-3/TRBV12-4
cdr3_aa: CASSSDGSYEQYF

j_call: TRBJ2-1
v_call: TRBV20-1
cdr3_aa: CSASAGGDEQFF

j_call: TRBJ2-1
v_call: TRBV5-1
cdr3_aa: CASSLEASGGPSSYNEQFF

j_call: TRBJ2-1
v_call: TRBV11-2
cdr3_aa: CASSFQGTHNEQFF

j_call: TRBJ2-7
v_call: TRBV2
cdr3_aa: CASRMTGNPSYEQYF

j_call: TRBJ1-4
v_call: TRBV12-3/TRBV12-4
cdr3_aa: CASSSNLRDRPRVGEKLFF

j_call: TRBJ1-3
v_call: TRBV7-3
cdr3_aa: CASTPRDQGAAGNTIYF

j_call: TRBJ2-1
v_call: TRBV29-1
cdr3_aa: CSVEMTDYNEQFF

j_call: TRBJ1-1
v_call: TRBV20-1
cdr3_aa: CSARDPPGVETEAFF

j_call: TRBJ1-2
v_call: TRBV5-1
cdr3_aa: CASSPFWDSDSGYGYTF

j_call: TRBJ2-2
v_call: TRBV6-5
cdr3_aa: CASSGQGSTGELFF

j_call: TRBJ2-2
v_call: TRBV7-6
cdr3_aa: CASSHLSRGGVGTGELFF

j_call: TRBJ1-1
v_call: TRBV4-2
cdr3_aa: CASSQAGTSVQAFF

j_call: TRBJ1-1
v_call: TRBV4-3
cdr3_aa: CASSQGLGRLNTEAFF

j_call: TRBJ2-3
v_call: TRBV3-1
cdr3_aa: CASSHRDPADTQYF

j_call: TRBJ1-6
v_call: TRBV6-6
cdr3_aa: CASSYDRWSNSPLHF

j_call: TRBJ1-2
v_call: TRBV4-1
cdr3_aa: CASSQGAGLANYGYTF

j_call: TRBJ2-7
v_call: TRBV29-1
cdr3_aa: CSVEFKGYEQYF

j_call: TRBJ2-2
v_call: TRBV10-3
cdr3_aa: CAISEWTSGGGIDTGELFF

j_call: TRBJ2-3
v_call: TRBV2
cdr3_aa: CASSDGGTDTQYF

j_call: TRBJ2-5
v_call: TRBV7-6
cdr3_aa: CASSLGGGQLGTQYF

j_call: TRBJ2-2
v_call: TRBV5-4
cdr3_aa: CASSFRGGTGELFF